This T cell receptor beta chain is from a study of T-cell reconstitution after alpha-beta-depleted transplantation in children. TCRbeta library construction was performed incorporating unique molecular identifiers. TCRdb analysed the PCR reads with MiXCR anew, one entry per CDR3 protein. Among fewer than 1 million distinct CDR3 sequences, about 16% were seen once, and the ten largest hold just under 5%. Notes on the study in general: At around two months after transplant, the alpha-beta T cells were reportedly derived from several hundred expanded clones that came from non-depleted graft cells. Elevated TCRbeta diversity at day 60 was traced, in some patients, to surviving recipient T cells and thymic progenitors. Most T-cell counts and diversity one year after the transplant came from T cells that were newly produced.

This clonotype has more than one count but fewer than ten. Its antigen is undetermined. V was shortened by 5 bases and J by 4 bases, with 11 bases between the two germline ends. The CDR3 has 14 residues. This sample comprised PBMCs, mostly from graft donor cells, obtained 360 days after TCRalphabeta/CD19-depleted stem cell transplant. The chain couples TRBV12-3 or TRBV12-4 to TRBJ2-2, with unresolved D. This clonotype originated in a male patient aged 10 to 17 who had a stem cell transplant for acute lymphoblastic leukemia, so the T cells may come from the graft donor. The CDR3 DNA reads TGTGCCAGCAGTCCTCGATGGGGCACCGGGGAGCTGTTTTTT. This translates into CASSPRWGTGELFF.